This T cell receptor (beta chain) originates from a study of blood T cell repertoires in COVID-19. The junction had 14 bases not matched to a gene; V was cut back by 0 bases and J by 11 bases. There are 15 residues in the CDR3. Germline V gene data show CDR1 as SGHDT and CDR2 as YYEEEE. This clone was seen only a few times. Using immunoSEQ multiplex PCR, the repertoire was profiled, and TCRdb retains in-frame clones only, with some absent. The sample holds 210,000 or so clones, about 90% seen once. The sample taken for sequencing was PBMCs or T cells enriched from blood (not recorded which). The chain is built from TRBV5-6 and TRBJ2-7; 7 bases agree with TRBD2. This clonotype originated in a young man who had recovered from COVID-19. In DNA form, the CDR3 reads TGTGCCAGCAGCTTGGCATTCCCGCCCGGGGGGAAAGAGTACTTC. Its translation is CASSLAFPPGGKEYF.